The T cell receptor (beta chain) described here comes from a study of T cell clonotyping in hematopoietic cell transplantation. Only in-frame clones appear in the TCRdb table, and some are missing; sequencing was by immunoSEQ multiplex PCR. The sample contains about 45,000 clones, 90% to 95% of which appear only once. Concerning this clone: Its specificity is unknown.

Study-level findings and limits: At the given depth, recipient repertoires were over 97% de novo clonotypes. CD4 and CD8 repertoire contributions could not be separated without sorting.

The CDR3 has 15 amino acids. V gave up 5 bases and J gave up 0 bases, with 17 bases separating them. CDR1 GTSNPN and CDR2 SVGIG come from the germline V gene (reference sequence). The rearrangement uses TRBV30 and TRBJ2-7; a weak D match, TRBD1 (6 bases). Sequencing was carried out using peripheral blood mononuclear cells. The TCR sequence derives from a woman aged 45-60 years in good health. Some clones in this sample may be carry-over from other donors' samples. The CDR3 DNA follows: TGTGCCTGGCTTCCGGGACAAATCAACTCCTACGAGCAGTACTTC. It encodes CAWLPGQINSYEQYF.